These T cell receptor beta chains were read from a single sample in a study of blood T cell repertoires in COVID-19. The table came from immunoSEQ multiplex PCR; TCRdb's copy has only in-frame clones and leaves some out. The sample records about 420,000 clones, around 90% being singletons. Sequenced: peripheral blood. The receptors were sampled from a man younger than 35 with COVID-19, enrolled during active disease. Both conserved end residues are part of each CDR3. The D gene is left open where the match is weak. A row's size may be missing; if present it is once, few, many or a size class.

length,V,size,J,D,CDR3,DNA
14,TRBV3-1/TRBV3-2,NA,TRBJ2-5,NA,CASGFHGTQETQYF,TGTGCCAGCGGATTTCACGGGACTCAAGAGACCCAGTACTTC
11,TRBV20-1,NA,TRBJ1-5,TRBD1,CSAEGTGSQHF,TGCAGTGCTGAAGGGACAGGGAGCCAGCATTTT
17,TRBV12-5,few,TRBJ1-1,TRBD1,CASGLVYGTAMNTEAFF,TGTGCTAGTGGTTTGGTATACGGGACAGCTATGAACACTGAAGCTTTCTTT
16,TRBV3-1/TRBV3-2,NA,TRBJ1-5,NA,CASSPSGTTGNQPQHF,TGTGCCAGCAGCCCCTCGGGGACTACTGGCAATCAGCCCCAGCATTTT
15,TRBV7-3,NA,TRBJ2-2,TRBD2,CASSLHGGGTGELFF,TGTGCCAGCAGCCTCCACGGGGGGGGAACCGGGGAGCTGTTTTTT
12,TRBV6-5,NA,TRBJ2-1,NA,CASRGTGLEQFF,TGTGCCAGCAGGGGAACTGGACTAGAGCAGTTCTTC
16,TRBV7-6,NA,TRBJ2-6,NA,CASSPDSFSGANVLTF,TGTGCCAGCAGCCCTGACAGCTTCTCTGGGGCCAACGTCCTGACTTTC
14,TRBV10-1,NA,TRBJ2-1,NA,CASSAGTAYNEQFF,TGCGCCAGCAGTGCCGGGACTGCTTACAATGAGCAGTTCTTC
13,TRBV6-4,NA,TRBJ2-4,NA,CASSPAPGHSRYF,TGTGCCAGCAGTCCGGCTCCGGGACACAGTAGGTACTTC
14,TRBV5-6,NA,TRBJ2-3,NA,CASSLGPNTDTQYF,TGTGCCAGCAGCTTGGGGCCAAACACAGATACGCAGTATTTT
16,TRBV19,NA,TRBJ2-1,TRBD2,CASSIVLAGGPNEQFF,TGTGCCAGTAGTATAGTACTAGCGGGGGGGCCAAATGAGCAGTTCTTC
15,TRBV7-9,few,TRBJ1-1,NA,CASTDVRGGNTEAFF,TGTGCCAGCACCGACGTTAGAGGGGGGAACACTGAAGCTTTCTTT
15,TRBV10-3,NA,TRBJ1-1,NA,CAISETGMANTEAFF,TGTGCCATCAGTGAGACAGGGATGGCGAACACTGAAGCTTTCTTT
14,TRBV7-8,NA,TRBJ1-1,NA,CASSPTWGGTEAFF,TGTGCCAGCAGCCCTACCTGGGGGGGCACTGAAGCTTTCTTT
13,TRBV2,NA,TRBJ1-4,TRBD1,CASTGQGGEKLFF,TGTGCCAGCACGGGACAGGGCGGCGAAAAACTGTTTTTT
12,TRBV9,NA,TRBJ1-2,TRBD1,CASSTGAGGYTF,TGTGCCAGCAGTACAGGGGCCGGTGGCTACACCTTC
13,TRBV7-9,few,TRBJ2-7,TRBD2,CASSLGGGGEQYF,TGTGCCAGCAGCTTAGGAGGCGGGGGCGAGCAGTACTTC
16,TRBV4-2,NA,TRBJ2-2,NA,CASSRAAGASTGELFF,TGTGCCAGCAGCCGGGCGGCAGGGGCGAGCACCGGGGAGCTGTTTTTT
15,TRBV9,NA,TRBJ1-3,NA,CASSVRGSFGNTIYF,TGTGCCAGCAGCGTAAGAGGGTCCTTTGGAAACACCATATATTTT
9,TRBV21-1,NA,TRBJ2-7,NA,CARGGQRYF,TGTGCCCGTGGGGGACAAAGGTACTTC
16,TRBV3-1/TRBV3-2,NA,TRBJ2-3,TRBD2,CASSQVGLASTDTQYF,TGTGCCAGCAGCCAAGTTGGACTAGCTAGCACAGATACGCAGTATTTT
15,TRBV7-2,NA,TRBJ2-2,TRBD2,CASSAGTSAGGELFF,TGTGCCAGCAGCGCCGGGACTAGCGCTGGCGGGGAGCTGTTTTTT
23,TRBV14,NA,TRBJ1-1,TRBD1,CASSQDQRVLIPFFGTGYTEAFF,TGTGCCAGCAGCCAAGATCAAAGGGTTCTCATCCCCTTTTTCGGGACAGGATACACTGAAGCTTTCTTT
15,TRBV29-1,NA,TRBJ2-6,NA,CSVGALSSGANVLTF,TGCAGCGTTGGGGCCCTGAGCTCTGGGGCCAACGTCCTGACTTTC
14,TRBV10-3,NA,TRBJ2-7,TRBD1,CAISPGQGLYEQYF,TGTGCCATCAGCCCGGGACAGGGGCTCTACGAGCAGTACTTC
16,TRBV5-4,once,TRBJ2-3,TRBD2,CASSPRTSGDTDTQYF,TGTGCCAGCAGCCCAAGGACTAGCGGGGACACAGATACGCAGTATTTT
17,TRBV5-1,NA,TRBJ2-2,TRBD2,CASSWKALAGGTGELFF,TGCGCCAGCAGCTGGAAGGCACTAGCGGGAGGCACCGGGGAGCTGTTTTTT
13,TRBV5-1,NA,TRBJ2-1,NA,CASWGDGFNEQFF,TGCGCCAGCTGGGGAGACGGCTTTAACGAGCAGTTCTTC
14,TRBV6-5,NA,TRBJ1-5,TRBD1,CASRAGQGNQPQHF,TGTGCCAGCAGGGCGGGACAGGGAAATCAGCCCCAGCATTTT
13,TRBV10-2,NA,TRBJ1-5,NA,CASSEPGSQPQHF,TGCGCCAGCAGTGAGCCGGGGAGCCAGCCCCAGCATTTT
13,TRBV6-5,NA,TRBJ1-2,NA,CASSRGMGYGYTF,TGTGCCAGCAGTCGAGGTATGGGCTATGGCTACACCTTC
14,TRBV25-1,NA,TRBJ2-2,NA,CASSARLSTGELFF,TGTGCCAGCAGTGCCCGACTATCGACCGGGGAGCTGTTTTTT
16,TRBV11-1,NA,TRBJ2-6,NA,CASATGRFTGANVLTF,TGTGCCAGTGCGACAGGACGTTTTACTGGGGCCAACGTCCTGACTTTC
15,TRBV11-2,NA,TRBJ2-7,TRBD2,CASSPQRGSSYEQYF,TGTGCCAGCAGCCCACAGCGGGGGAGCTCCTACGAGCAGTACTTC
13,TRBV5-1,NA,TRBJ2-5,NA,CASSLDNQETQYF,TGCGCCAGCAGCTTAGACAACCAAGAGACCCAGTACTTC
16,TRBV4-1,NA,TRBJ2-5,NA,CASSQAGGRGRQTQYF,TGCGCCAGCAGCCAGGCCGGCGGGCGGGGGCGGCAGACCCAGTACTTC
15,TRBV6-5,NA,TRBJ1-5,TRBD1,CASSYDGTGSQPQHF,TGTGCCAGCAGTTACGACGGGACAGGGAGCCAGCCCCAGCATTTT
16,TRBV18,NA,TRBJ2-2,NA,CASSPVTGANTGELFF,TGTGCCAGCTCACCGGTGACGGGAGCGAACACCGGGGAGCTGTTTTTT
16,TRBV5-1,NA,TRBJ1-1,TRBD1,CASRLTVQGTSTEAFF,TGCGCCAGCAGATTGACGGTACAGGGGACGAGCACTGAAGCTTTCTTT
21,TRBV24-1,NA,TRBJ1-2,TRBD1,CATSDDRGTEAYPYTNYGYTF,TGTGCCACCAGTGATGATCGCGGGACAGAGGCTTACCCCTACACTAACTATGGCTACACCTTC
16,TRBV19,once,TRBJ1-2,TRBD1,CASSIGWTGGSGGYTF,TGTGCCAGTAGTATAGGCTGGACAGGGGGCTCCGGGGGCTACACCTTC
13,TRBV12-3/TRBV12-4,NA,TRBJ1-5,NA,CASSLEFRQPQHF,TGTGCCAGCAGTTTAGAATTCCGTCAGCCCCAGCATTTT
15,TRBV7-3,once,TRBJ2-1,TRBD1,CASSLGTGSYNEQFF,TGTGCCAGCAGCTTAGGGACAGGTTCCTACAATGAGCAGTTCTTC
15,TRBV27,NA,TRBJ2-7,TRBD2,CASSPLTSGGYEQYF,TGTGCCAGCAGTCCGTTGACTAGCGGGGGCTACGAGCAGTACTTC
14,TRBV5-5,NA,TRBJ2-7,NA,CASSPLGWGSEQYF,TGTGCCAGCAGCCCCCTGGGGTGGGGCTCAGAGCAGTACTTC
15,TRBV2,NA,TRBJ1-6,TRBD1,CASNRDRGRESPLHF,TGTGCCAGCAACCGGGACAGGGGGCGGGAATCACCCCTCCACTTT
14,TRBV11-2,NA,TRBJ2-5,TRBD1,CASSQDRGGETQYF,TGTGCCAGCAGCCAGGACAGGGGGGGAGAGACCCAGTACTTC
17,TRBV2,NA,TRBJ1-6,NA,CASSEALRSSYNSPLHF,TGTGCCAGCAGTGAAGCGTTGAGGAGCTCCTATAATTCACCCCTCCACTTT
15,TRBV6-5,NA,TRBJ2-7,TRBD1,CASRSPRGRAYEQYF,TGTGCCAGCAGGTCGCCCAGGGGGCGGGCCTACGAGCAGTACTTC
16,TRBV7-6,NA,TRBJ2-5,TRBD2,CASSPGTSGGQETQYF,TGTGCCAGCAGCCCTGGGACTAGCGGGGGACAAGAGACCCAGTACTTC
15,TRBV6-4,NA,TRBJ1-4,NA,CASSDSAGDNEKLFF,TGTGCCAGCAGTGACTCGGCGGGCGATAATGAAAAACTGTTTTTT
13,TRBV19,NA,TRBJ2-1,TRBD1,CASSPDRINEQFF,TGTGCCAGTAGCCCGGACAGGATCAATGAGCAGTTCTTC
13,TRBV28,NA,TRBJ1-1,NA,CASSLLQGREAFF,TGTGCCAGCAGTTTACTACAGGGACGAGAGGCTTTCTTT